This T cell receptor beta chain was sequenced in a study of blood T cell repertoires in COVID-19 (dated by TCRdb to the early 2020s). Looking at the study overall: The collaborator samples originated in the United States, Italy and Spain and spanned the acute and convalescent phases of COVID-19. Samples were obtained from the ongoing ImmuneRACE study (first 160 participants) and from 950 to 1,500 subjects provided by 6 global collaborators. The repertoires were released in a freely available public database intended as a resource for research on the immune response to SARS-CoV-2. The prospective study material was composed of cDNA or gDNA derived from T cells, B-cell-depleted T cells, or PBMCs. Subjects who had been exposed to COVID-19, were actively infected with it, or had recovered from it provided the deeply sampled blood TCRbeta repertoires that made up the dataset. The sample metadata nearly always contained a de-identified subject ID, COVID-19 status, age in years and sex. HLA class I and class II types, where available, came from metadata supplied by the sample provider rather than from assay-based typing. The paper's findings and limits, for the study overall: Clinical and demographic metadata were provided uncurated, with the amount varying by source and participant.

The immunoSEQ Assay, a bias-controlled multiplex PCR, was used to amplify TCRbeta CDR3 regions from genomic DNA. The paper's data handling went like this. The number of nucleated cells in each sample was estimated by amplification of reference gene primers within the assay. Sequence reads were collapsed and filtered to measure the absolute abundance of every unique TCRbeta CDR3 rearrangement. Productive Simpson clonality was computed per sample as the square root of Simpson's diversity index over productive rearrangements. TCRdb limited this immuneACCESS table to in-frame rearrangements with V and J called. A share of clones is missing; checked studies link under half to unresolved V genes, and the rest is unexplained. That table supplies the V and J calls and clone size; D and trimming were determined from the DNA. For this sample there are 95,000 to 110,000 clones; roughly 90% appear just once. Around 6% of the sample rests with the top ten.

Whole blood was collected in K2EDTA tubes by collaborating institutions according to the institutions' own protocols. Collaborator samples were shipped for TCRbeta analysis as frozen whole blood, isolated PBMCs, or DNA extracted from either sample type. A note on this clone: Its antigen is currently not known. Base qualities are missing; no much larger clone stands one base away.

The clonotype originates from a human donor in a cohort sampled during active COVID-19. The sequenced sample consisted of peripheral blood.

The nucleotide sequence is TGTGCCAGCAGCACTACTAGCGGCCAAGAGACCCAGTACTTC. The translation is CASSTTSGQETQYF. The chain is assembled from TRBV4-2 and TRBJ2-5; the central 8 bases match TRBD2. Trimming leaves V shorter by 5 bases and J shorter by 1 base, with the junction holding 3 bases beyond the gene matches. Inclusive of the bounding cysteine and phenylalanine, the CDR3 is 14 residues long. The DNA shown is the 42-base CDR3, in frame from base 1. The germline V gene provides CDR1 LGHNA and CDR2 YNFKEQ.